The 29 T cell receptor beta chains reported below all come from one sample, sequenced in a study of cytomegalovirus exposure and HLA in healthy donors (TCRdb year 2017). Receptor amplification or capture employed the immunoSEQ multiplex PCR assay. For the multiplex PCR, a mixture combining 60 forward primers for TCR Vbeta segments and 13 reverse primers for TCR Jbeta segments was used. This is the immuneACCESS table as TCRdb keeps it, with only in-frame sequences that have V and J called. A part of the clones is gone; compared with another copy, unresolved V genes explain less than half, and the rest is unexplained. The sample has around 130,000 clones on record, about 80% of them singletons. The biggest ten clones account for over 1.5% of the sample. The material sequenced was PBMCs. These receptors came from a woman aged 45 to 65 in good health and CMV-seronegative.

This clone came up once. The chain recombines TRBV5-4 with TRBJ1-5; 7 nucleotides align to TRBD1. CDR3 length: 14 amino acids. CDR1 and CDR2 (germline): SGHNT, YYREEE (reference sequence). After removal of 4 bases from V and 6 bases from J, the junction contained 7 bases not matched to a gene. The CDR3 DNA is TGTGCCAGCAGCCGGGGGACAGCCGGTCAGCCCCAGCATTTT. The encoded protein is CASSRGTAGQPQHF.

The rearrangement uses TRBV10-3 and TRBJ1-1; TRBD1 agrees at 8 bases. Germline V CDR1 and CDR2: ENHRY, SYGVKD. The CDR3 consists of 16 residues. J was trimmed by 7 bases and V by 10 bases; bases with no gene match: 20. CDR3 bases: TGTGCCACCCGCAGGCCCGGGACAGGTTCGGTTTTTGAAGCTTTCTTT. Residues: CATRRPGTGSVFEAFF.

The V call is TRBV7-2, the J call TRBJ2-1; possible D gene TRBD2, 5 bases. V gave up 1 base and J gave up 12 bases, with 10 bases separating them. The V gene's germline CDR1 is SGHTA and CDR2 FQGNSA. This CDR3 has 12 amino acids. CDR3 coding DNA: TGTGCCAGCAGCTTAGACGGGGAGAGGCAGTTCTTC. This sequence encodes CASSLDGERQFF. Drawing the rest from reference TRBV7-2 and TRBJ2-1, the complete variable domain is GAGVSQSPSNKVTEKGKDVELRCDPISGHTALYWYRQSLGQGLEFLIYFQGNSAPDKSGLPSDRFSAERTGGSVSTLTIQRTQQEDSAVYLCASSLDGERQFFGPGTRLTVL.

The J gene is TRBJ2-1, the V gene TRBV11-2, with 8 bases matching TRBD2. V gave up 5 bases and J gave up 8 bases; unmatched junction bases: 8. From germline, CDR1 is SGHAT and CDR2 FQNNGV. This CDR3 has 14 residues. The CDR3 protein is CASSLQREWDEQFF. The CDR3 DNA sequence: TGTGCCAGCAGCCTTCAGCGGGAGTGGGATGAGCAGTTCTTC.

This rearrangement joins TRBV29-1 to TRBJ1-1; D remains unclear. The CDR3 extends over 13 amino acids. Looked up from germline, CDR1 is SQVTM and CDR2 is ANQGSEA. Trimming took 7 bases from V and 1 from J, leaving 13 bases between them. CDR3 DNA sequence: TGCAGCGACGATCAGTCCTGGAACACTGAAGCTTTCTTT. As protein: CSDDQSWNTEAFF. Filled out from reference TRBV29-1 and TRBJ1-1, the complete variable domain reads SAVISQKPSRDICQRGTSLTIQCQVDSQVTMMFWYRQQPGQSLTLIATANQGSEATYESGFVIDKFPISRPNLTFSTLTVSNMSPEDSSIYLCSDDQSWNTEAFFGQGTRLTVV.

The chain recombines TRBV5-6 with TRBJ2-7; TRBD2 agrees at 7 bases. This CDR3 has 15 residues. V lost 1 base to trimming and J lost 2 bases; unmatched junction nucleotides: 6. CDR1 and CDR2 (germline): SGHDT, YYEEEE. CDR3 bases: TGTGCCAGCAGCTTGTTAGCGGGTACAACCTACGAGCAGTACTTC. It codes for CASSLLAGTTYEQYF. Filled out from reference TRBV5-6 and TRBJ2-7, the complete variable domain reads DAGVTQSPTHLIKTRGQQVTLRCSPKSGHDTVSWYQQALGQGPQFIFQYYEEEERQRGNFPDRFSGHQFPNYSSELNVNALLLGDSALYLCASSLLAGTTYEQYFGPGTRLTVT.

The V gene is TRBV6-6, the J gene TRBJ1-5; the D gene is possibly TRBD1 (6 bases). The CDR3 is 15 amino acids. Germline V lookup: CDR1 MNHNY, CDR2 SVGAGI (reference sequence). Trimming cost V 7 bases and J 2 bases, with 15 bases left between them. For the CDR3, the DNA is TGTGCCAGCACCCGACAGGATAGAGGCAATCAGCCCCAGCATTTT. Translating it yields CASTRQDRGNQPQHF.

V gene TRBV9 combines with J gene TRBJ2-7; 12 nucleotides match TRBD1. Germline CDR1 reads SGDLS; CDR2 reads YYNGEE. The CDR3 totals 15 residues. Losses at the gene ends were 3 bases for V and 3 bases for J; bases not matched to a gene: 4. This chain's CDR3 is CASSAGTGGIYEQYF. As DNA, the CDR3 is TGTGCCAGCAGCGCGGGGACAGGGGGCATCTACGAGCAGTACTTC.

V is TRBV6-5 and J is TRBJ2-1; 12 bases fit TRBD1. The germline gives CDR1 MNHEY, CDR2 SVGAGI. V lost 11 bases and J lost 9; bases outside the gene matches: 14. The CDR3 loop spans 15 amino acids. CDR3 nucleotides: TGTGCCCGACGACGAGGGGACAGGGGGCAGTGTGAGCAGTTCTTC. Translating gives CARRRGDRGQCEQFF.

The chain carries TRBV5-1 and TRBJ1-2, with 9 bases identical to TRBD1. Germline loops: CDR1 SGHRS, CDR2 YFSETQ. This CDR3 comprises 15 residues. The ends lost 0 bases at V and 4 bases at J; junction bases unmatched: 4. The CDR3 reads CASSLGGTGTYGYTF. The CDR3, as DNA: TGCGCCAGCAGCTTGGGAGGGACAGGGACCTATGGCTACACCTTC.

On this clone itself: Mismatch with germline at one junction end may stem from a read error. The genes are TRBV7-7 and TRBJ2-7, with 7 bases matching TRBD1. The V gene's germline CDR1 is SSHAT and CDR2 FNYEAQ (reference sequence). The CDR3 loop spans 13 amino acids. CDR3 region: CASSRGQTYEQYF. DNA for the CDR3: TGTGCTAGCAGCCGGGGACAGACCTACGAGCAGTACTTC. The entire variable domain, with the rest obtained from reference TRBV7-7 and TRBJ2-7, is as follows: GAGVSQSPRYKVTKRGQDVTLRCDPISSHATLYWYQQALGQGPEFLTYFNYEAQPDKSGLPSDRFSAERPEGSISTLTIQRTEQRDSAMYRCASSRGQTYEQYFGPGTRLTVT.

The chain carries TRBV9 and TRBJ1-3; D gene unclear. V lost 2 bases, J lost 0 bases, and 9 bases lay in between. Germline V lookup: CDR1 SGDLS, CDR2 YYNGEE. This CDR3 has 15 residues. CDR3 sequence (DNA): TGTGCCAGCAGCGTGAGTATCTCCTCTGGAAACACCATATATTTT. Its translation: CASSVSISSGNTIYF.

This chain uses TRBV30 with TRBJ2-1, with D hard to call. The CDR3 contains 13 residues. V was shortened by 2 bases and J by 1 base, with 6 bases between the two germline ends. CDR1 and CDR2 (germline): GTSNPN, SVGIG (reference sequence). The CDR3 here is CAWSSLSYNEQFF. DNA for the CDR3: TGTGCCTGGAGTTCTCTATCCTACAATGAGCAGTTCTTC.

The V call is TRBV5-6, the J call TRBJ2-5; 9 bases align to TRBD1. V dropped 4 bases and J dropped 4; count of bases not matched to a gene: 8. CDR1 SGHDT and CDR2 YYEEEE come from the germline V gene. CDR3 size: 15 residues. CDR3 nucleotides: TGTGCCAGCAGCCCGAGAACAGGGGGCGTAGAGACCCAGTACTTC. Translated: CASSPRTGGVETQYF.

This clone was picked up a small number of times. This sequence joins TRBV6-5 and TRBJ2-3; no definite D call. Trimming cost V 5 bases and J 1 base, with 4 bases left between them. Germline assignment: CDR1 MNHEY and CDR2 SVGAGI. The CDR3 is 12 residues long. In DNA form, the CDR3 reads TGTGCCAGCAGTCGAGGCACAGATACGCAGTATTTT. Protein: CASSRGTDTQYF.

This chain links TRBV29-1 with TRBJ2-7, with 7 positions matching TRBD1. The V gene's germline CDR1 is SQVTM and CDR2 ANQGSEA. The ends lost 1 base at V and 1 base at J; junction bases unmatched: 4. The length of the CDR3 is 14 residues. CDR3 sequence: CSVEVPGGSYEQYF. CDR3 sequence (DNA): TGCAGCGTTGAAGTTCCAGGGGGATCCTACGAGCAGTACTTC.

This chain connects TRBV7-9 to TRBJ1-5; TRBD1 agrees at 7 bases. Per germline, CDR1 SEHNR and CDR2 FQNEAQ (reference sequence). CDR3 size: 16 residues. V gave up 5 bases and J gave up 6 bases; unmatched junction bases: 13. The CDR3 is CASSIGGSAGGQPQHF. The CDR3 nucleotides are TGTGCCAGCAGCATAGGGGGGTCGGCAGGGGGTCAGCCCCAGCATTTT.

The CDR3 DNA sequence: TGTGCCAGCACGAACATTATGAACACTGAAGCTTTCTTT. It yields the protein CASTNIMNTEAFF. The chain combines TRBV6-1 with TRBJ1-1; D remains ambiguous. CDR3 length: 13 amino acids. Germline CDR1 and CDR2: MNHNS and SASEGT. Between the trimmed V and J ends, which lost 7 bases and 0 bases, there was a span of 9 bases.

The chain combines TRBV5-1 with TRBJ2-1; 9 bases are a match to TRBD1. This CDR3 is built from 16 residues. Per the germline V gene, CDR1 is SGHRS and CDR2 is YFSETQ. Unmatched junction bases numbered 13, after V lost 4 bases and J lost 8 bases. The CDR3 DNA reads as TGCGCCAGCAGCCGTCGCCGGGACAGGGCTCTCGATGAGCAGTTCTTC. It yields the protein CASSRRRDRALDEQFF.

CDR3 sequence reads: CASGPPRDSYYNEQFF. The CDR3 DNA follows: TGTGCCAGCGGGCCACCTCGGGACAGTTATTACAATGAGCAGTTCTTC. The rearrangement joins TRBV2 to TRBJ2-1; 7 bases are shared with TRBD1. The junction had 14 bases not matched to a gene; V was cut back by 8 bases and J by 4 bases. This CDR3 is built from 16 residues. Germline CDR1 is SNHLY and CDR2 is FYNNEI.

The chain joins TRBV9 to TRBJ1-1; D might be TRBD1 (5 bases). In germline, CDR1 is SGDLS, CDR2 YYNGEE. Trimming removed 2 bases from V and 0 bases from J, with 20 bases in between. The CDR3 is 18 residues long. The CDR3 is CASSVSTSDGQMNTEAFF. DNA of the CDR3: TGTGCCAGCAGCGTCTCAACTTCGGACGGACAAATGAACACTGAAGCTTTCTTT.

The chain couples TRBV6-5 to TRBJ1-2; D is ambiguous. The CDR3 spans 13 residues. Germline CDR1 MNHEY, CDR2 SVGAGI. V gave up 6 bases and J gave up 0 bases, with 8 bases separating them. Here the CDR3 reads CASSSLANYGYTF. CDR3 coding DNA: TGTGCCAGCAGCTCTTTAGCTAACTATGGCTACACCTTC.

The chain employs TRBV9 and TRBJ2-7; D is perhaps TRBD2 (6 bases). The CDR3 contains 16 residues. The germline gives CDR1 SGDLS, CDR2 YYNGEE. V was trimmed by 0 bases and J by 0 bases, leaving 13 bases between them. The CDR3 is CASSVGRGASSYEQYF. The CDR3 nucleotides are TGTGCCAGCAGCGTAGGGAGGGGAGCCTCCTCCTACGAGCAGTACTTC.

This rearrangement joins TRBV10-3 to TRBJ1-2, with 7 positions matching TRBD1. V shed 2 bases, J shed 4 bases, and the junction held 4 bases outside the gene matches. The CDR3 contains 14 residues. Germline V gives CDR1 ENHRY, CDR2 SYGVKD. The CDR3 protein is CAISEGQESYGYTF. The CDR3 coding sequence is TGTGCCATCAGTGAGGGACAGGAGAGCTATGGCTACACCTTC.

This clone was seen a few times. The chain combines TRBV7-8 with TRBJ2-5; 9 positions agree with TRBD2. V gave up 5 bases and J gave up 4 bases; unmatched junction bases: 11. Germline values: CDR1 SGHVS, CDR2 FQNEAQ. The CDR3 has 16 amino acids. CDR3 in amino acids: CASSGRVAGVRETQYF. The CDR3 nucleotides are TGTGCCAGCAGCGGAAGGGTAGCGGGAGTAAGAGAGACCCAGTACTTC.

The sample holds one count of this clone. The chain links TRBV29-1 to TRBJ1-2; 8 bases align to TRBD1. CDR1 SQVTM and CDR2 ANQGSEA come from the germline V gene. This CDR3 region has 16 residues. The CDR3 region has the DNA TGCAGGGGCTTACAGGGGGGGACAGCAGCTAACTATGGCTACACCTTC. This gives the protein CRGLQGGTAANYGYTF. Full variable domain (remainder filled in from reference TRBV29-1 and TRBJ1-2): SAVISQKPSRDICQRGTSLTIQCQVDSQVTMMFWYRQQPGQSLTLIATANQGSEATYESGFVIDKFPISRPNLTFSTLTVSNMSPEDSSIYLCRGLQGGTAANYGYTFGSGTRLTVV.

This clone has more than one count but fewer than ten. This chain links TRBV7-2 with TRBJ2-1; 9 positions match TRBD2. V lost 3 bases, J lost 12 bases, and 15 bases stayed unmatched. This CDR3 is 16 amino acids long. Germline V gene lookup returns CDR1 SGHTA and CDR2 FQGNSA. The CDR3 spells CASSFSGLAGQMGQFF. The CDR3 nucleotides are TGTGCCAGCAGCTTTTCCGGGCTAGCGGGGCAGATGGGGCAGTTCTTC.

The chain has TRBV29-1 and TRBJ2-4, with 10 bases lining up with TRBD1. Per the germline V gene, CDR1 is SQVTM and CDR2 is ANQGSEA. The CDR3 runs to 16 residues. The ends lost 2 bases at V and 8 bases at J; junction bases unmatched: 12. The CDR3 DNA follows: TGCAGCGTTGAACGGCTCCAGGACAGGGGGACCGACATTCAGTACTTC. Translating it yields CSVERLQDRGTDIQYF.

This clone was detected only a few times. The chain uses TRBV28 and TRBJ1-5; TRBD1 is a possible D gene (6 bases). This CDR3 has 17 amino acids. In germline, CDR1 is MDHEN, CDR2 SYDVKM. Deletions cut 5 bases from V and 1 base from J, with 18 bases between. The CDR3 DNA sequence: TGTGCCAGCAGTGATAATGACCAGGGGTGGAGCAATCAGCCCCAGCATTTT. This codes for CASSDNDQGWSNQPQHF.